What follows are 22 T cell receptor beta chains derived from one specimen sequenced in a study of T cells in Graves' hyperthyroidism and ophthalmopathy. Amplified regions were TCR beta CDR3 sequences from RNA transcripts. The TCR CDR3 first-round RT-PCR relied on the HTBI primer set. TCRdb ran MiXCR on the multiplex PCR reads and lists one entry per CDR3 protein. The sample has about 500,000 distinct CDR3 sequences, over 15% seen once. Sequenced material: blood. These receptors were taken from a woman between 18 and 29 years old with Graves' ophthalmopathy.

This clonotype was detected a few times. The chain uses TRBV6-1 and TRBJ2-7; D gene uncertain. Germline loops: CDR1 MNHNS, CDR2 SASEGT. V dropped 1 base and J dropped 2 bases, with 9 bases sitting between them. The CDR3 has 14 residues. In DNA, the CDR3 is TGTGCCAGCAGTGAAGTAGGCAGACCCTACGAGCAGTACTTC. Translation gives CASSEVGRPYEQYF.

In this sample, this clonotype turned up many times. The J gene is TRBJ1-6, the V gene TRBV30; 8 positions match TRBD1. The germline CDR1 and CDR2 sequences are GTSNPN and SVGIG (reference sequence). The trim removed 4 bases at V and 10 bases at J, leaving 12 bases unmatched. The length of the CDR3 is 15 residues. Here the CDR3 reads CAWTAPTGVISPLHF. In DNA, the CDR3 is TGTGCCTGGACTGCCCCGACAGGGGTCATCTCACCCCTCCACTTT.

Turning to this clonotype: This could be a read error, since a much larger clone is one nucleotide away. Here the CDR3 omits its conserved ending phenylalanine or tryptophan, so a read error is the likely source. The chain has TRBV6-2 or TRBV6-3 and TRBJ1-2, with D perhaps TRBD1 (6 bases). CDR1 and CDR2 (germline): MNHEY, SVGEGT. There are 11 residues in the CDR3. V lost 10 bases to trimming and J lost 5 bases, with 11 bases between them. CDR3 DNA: TGTGCCACCAGGACAGTTTATGGCTACACCGTC. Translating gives CATRTVYGYTV.

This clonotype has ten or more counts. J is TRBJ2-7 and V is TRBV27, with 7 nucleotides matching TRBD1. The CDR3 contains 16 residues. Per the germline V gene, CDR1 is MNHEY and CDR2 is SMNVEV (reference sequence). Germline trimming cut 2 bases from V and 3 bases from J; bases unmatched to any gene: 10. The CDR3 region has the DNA TGTGCCAGCAGTTTAAGGTCGAGGGACAGTTACTACGAGCAGTACTTC. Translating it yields CASSLRSRDSYYEQYF.

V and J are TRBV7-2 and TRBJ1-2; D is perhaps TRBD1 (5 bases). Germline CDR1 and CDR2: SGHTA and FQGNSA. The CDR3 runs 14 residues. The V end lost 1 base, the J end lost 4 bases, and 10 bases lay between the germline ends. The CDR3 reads CASSLGTNSYGYTF. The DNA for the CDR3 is TGTGCCAGCAGCTTAGGGACAAATAGCTATGGCTACACCTTC.

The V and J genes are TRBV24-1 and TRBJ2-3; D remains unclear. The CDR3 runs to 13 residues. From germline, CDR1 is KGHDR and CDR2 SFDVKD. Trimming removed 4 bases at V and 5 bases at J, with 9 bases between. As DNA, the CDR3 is TGTGCCACCAGTGACCTACTTGGAGATACGCAGTATTTT. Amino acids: CATSDLLGDTQYF.

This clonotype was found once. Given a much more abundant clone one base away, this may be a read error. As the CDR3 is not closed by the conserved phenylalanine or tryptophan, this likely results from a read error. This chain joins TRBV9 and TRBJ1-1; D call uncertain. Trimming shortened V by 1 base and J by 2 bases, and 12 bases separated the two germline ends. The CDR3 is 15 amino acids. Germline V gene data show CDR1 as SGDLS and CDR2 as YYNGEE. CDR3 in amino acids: CASSVNPGTNTEAFL. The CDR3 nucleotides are TGTGCCAGCAGCGTAAATCCGGGAACAAACACTGAAGCTTTCCTT.

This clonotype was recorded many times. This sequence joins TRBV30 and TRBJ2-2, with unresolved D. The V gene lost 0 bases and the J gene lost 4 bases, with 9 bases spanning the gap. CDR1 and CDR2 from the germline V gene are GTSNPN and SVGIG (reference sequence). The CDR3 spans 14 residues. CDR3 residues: CAWSVGPGTGELFF. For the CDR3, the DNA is TGTGCCTGGAGTGTTGGCCCGGGCACCGGGGAGCTGTTTTTT.

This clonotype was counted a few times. The DNA of the CDR3 is TGTGCCAGCAGCTGGTCTTATGGGTATTACAATGAGCAGTTCTTC. Its protein is CASSWSYGYYNEQFF. The V gene is TRBV11-2, the J gene TRBJ2-1; D is unclear. V lost 4 bases and J 4 bases, leaving 14 bases between the germline ends. This CDR3 spans 15 amino acids. The germline gives CDR1 SGHAT, CDR2 FQNNGV.

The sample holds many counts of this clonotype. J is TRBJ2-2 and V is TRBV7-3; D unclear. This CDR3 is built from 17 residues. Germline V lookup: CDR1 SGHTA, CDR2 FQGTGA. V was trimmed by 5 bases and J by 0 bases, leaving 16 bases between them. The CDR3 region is CASSPTPDGANTGELFF. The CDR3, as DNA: TGTGCCAGCAGCCCAACCCCGGACGGCGCGAACACCGGGGAGCTGTTTTTT.

The CDR3 loop reads CASSALAGEQETQYF. DNA of the CDR3: TGTGCCAGCAGTGCACTAGCGGGAGAACAAGAGACCCAGTACTTC. V and J are TRBV11-2 and TRBJ2-5, with 11 bases lining up with TRBD2. V gave up 6 bases and J gave up 2 bases; unmatched junction bases: 5. This CDR3 comprises 15 residues. Per the germline V gene, CDR1 is SGHAT and CDR2 is FQNNGV. The full variable domain, with the rest looked up from reference TRBV11-2 and TRBJ2-5, is EAGVAQSPRYKIIEKRQSVAFWCNPISGHATLYWYQQILGQGPKLLIQFQNNGVVDDSQLPKDRFSAERLKGVDSTLKIQPAKLEDSAVYLCASSALAGEQETQYFGPGTRLLVL.

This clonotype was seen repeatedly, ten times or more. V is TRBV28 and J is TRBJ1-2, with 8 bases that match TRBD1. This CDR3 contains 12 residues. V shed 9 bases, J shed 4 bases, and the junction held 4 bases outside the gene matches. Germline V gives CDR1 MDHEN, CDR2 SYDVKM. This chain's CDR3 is CASTQGGYGYTF. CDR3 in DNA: TGTGCCAGTACACAGGGGGGCTATGGCTACACCTTC.

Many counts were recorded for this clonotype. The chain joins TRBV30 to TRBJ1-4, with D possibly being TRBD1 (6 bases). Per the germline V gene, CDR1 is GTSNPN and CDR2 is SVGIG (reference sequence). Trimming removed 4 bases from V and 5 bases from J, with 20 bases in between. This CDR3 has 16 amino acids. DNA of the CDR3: TGTGCCTGGACCCCCGGGGTAGGACAGCCGAATGAAAAACTGTTTTTT. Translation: CAWTPGVGQPNEKLFF.

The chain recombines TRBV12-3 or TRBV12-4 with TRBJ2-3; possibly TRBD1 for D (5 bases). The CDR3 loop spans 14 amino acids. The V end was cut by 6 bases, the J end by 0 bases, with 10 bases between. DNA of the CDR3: TGTGCCAGCAGCAAGACAGATAGCACAGATACGCAGTATTTT. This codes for CASSKTDSTDTQYF.

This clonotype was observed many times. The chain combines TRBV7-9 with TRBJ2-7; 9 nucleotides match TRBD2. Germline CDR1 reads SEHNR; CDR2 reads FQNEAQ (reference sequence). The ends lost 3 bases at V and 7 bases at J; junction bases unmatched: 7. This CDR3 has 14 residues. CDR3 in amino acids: CASSLASGTWEQYF. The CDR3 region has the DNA TGTGCCAGCAGCTTGGCTAGCGGGACGTGGGAGCAGTACTTC.

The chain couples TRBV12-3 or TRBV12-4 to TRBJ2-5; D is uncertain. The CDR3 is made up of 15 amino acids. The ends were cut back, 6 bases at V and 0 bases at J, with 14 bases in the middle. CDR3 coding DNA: TGTGCCAGCAGCTCCGTCGACGGCTACCAAGAGACCCAGTACTTC. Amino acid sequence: CASSSVDGYQETQYF.

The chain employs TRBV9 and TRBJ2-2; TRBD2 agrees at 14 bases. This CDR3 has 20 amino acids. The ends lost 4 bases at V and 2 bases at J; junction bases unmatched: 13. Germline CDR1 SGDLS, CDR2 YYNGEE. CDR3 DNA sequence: TGTGCCAGCAGCCCTCGCCTGGCGACTAGCGGGAGGGTAAACACCGGGGAGCTGTTTTTT. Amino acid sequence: CASSPRLATSGRVNTGELFF.

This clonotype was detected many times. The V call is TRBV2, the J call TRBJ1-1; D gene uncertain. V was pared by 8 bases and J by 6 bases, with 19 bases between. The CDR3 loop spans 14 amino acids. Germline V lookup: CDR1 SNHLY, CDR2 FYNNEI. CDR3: CASSPLLKDAEAFF. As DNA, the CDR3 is TGTGCCAGCTCCCCACTTCTAAAAGACGCTGAAGCTTTCTTT.

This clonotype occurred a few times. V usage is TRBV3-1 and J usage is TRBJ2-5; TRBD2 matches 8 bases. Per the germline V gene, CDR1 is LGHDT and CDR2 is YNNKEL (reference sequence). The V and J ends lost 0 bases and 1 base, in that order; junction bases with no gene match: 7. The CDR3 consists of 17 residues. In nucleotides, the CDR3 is TGTGCCAGCAGCCAAGATCCCGGGGGGGGGATCCAAGAGACCCAGTACTTC. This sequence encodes CASSQDPGGGIQETQYF.

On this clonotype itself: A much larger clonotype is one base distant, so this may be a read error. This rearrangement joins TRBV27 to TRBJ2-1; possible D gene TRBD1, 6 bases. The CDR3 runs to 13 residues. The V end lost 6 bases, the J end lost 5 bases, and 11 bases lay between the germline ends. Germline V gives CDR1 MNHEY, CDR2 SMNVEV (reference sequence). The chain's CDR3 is CASRPRGNNEQFF. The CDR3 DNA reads TGTGCCAGCAGACCCAGGGGAAACAATGAGCAGTTCTTC.

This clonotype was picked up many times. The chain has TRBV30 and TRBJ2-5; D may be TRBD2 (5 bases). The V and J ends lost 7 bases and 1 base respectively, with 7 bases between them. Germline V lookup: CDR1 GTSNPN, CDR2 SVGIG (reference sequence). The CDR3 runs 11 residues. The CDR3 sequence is CALSGQETQYF. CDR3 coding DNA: TGTGCCTTGAGCGGCCAAGAGACCCAGTACTTC.

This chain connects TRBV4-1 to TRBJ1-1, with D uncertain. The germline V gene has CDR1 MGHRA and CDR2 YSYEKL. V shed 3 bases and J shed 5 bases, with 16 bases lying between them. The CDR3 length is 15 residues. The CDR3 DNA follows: TGCGCCAGCAGCCAGGGTTCTAGTCTTCAGACTGAAGCTTTCTTT. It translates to CASSQGSSLQTEAFF.